This T cell receptor (beta chain) was documented in a study of CD8 T cells in ankylosing spondylitis. Deletions cut 5 bases from V and 5 bases from J, with 22 bases between. Germline CDR1 reads KGHSH; CDR2 reads LQKENI. This CDR3 is 16 amino acids long. TCRdb fed the 5' RACE reads into MiXCR, producing one record per CDR3 protein. The repertoire holds approximately 100,000 distinct CDR3 sequences, with over 6.5% as singletons. What was sequenced was blood, either unsorted or a sorted T cell fraction (not recorded which). V gene TRBV18 combines with J gene TRBJ2-7, with a possible D match to TRBD2 (7 bases). The receptor was isolated from a male donor with ankylosing spondylitis or in good health (not recorded which). CDR3 DNA: TGTGCCAGCTCAGCCCGCCGTGGGGGGGGCTATGACGAGCAGTACTTC. It is translated as CASSARRGGGYDEQYF.